This T cell receptor (beta chain) is from a study of cytomegalovirus exposure and HLA in healthy donors. V lost 3 bases and J 7 bases, leaving 8 bases between the germline ends. The length of the CDR3 is 13 residues. Germline CDR1 is SGHDT and CDR2 is YYEEEE. The PCR used 60 Vbeta and 13 Jbeta primers. The protocol was immunoSEQ multiplex PCR, while the TCRdb copy is restricted to in-frame clones and leaves out a portion. The sample consists of around 130,000 clones, roughly four fifths of them appearing once. The clonotype originates from a woman aged 40 to 49 in good health and CMV-seropositive. The sample consisted of PBMCs. J is TRBJ1-6 and V is TRBV5-6, with unresolved D. CDR3 amino acids: CASSYNKNSPLHF. The CDR3 coding sequence is TGTGCCAGCAGCTACAACAAGAATTCACCCCTCCACTTT. The full variable domain, with the rest looked up from reference TRBV5-6 and TRBJ1-6, is DAGVTQSPTHLIKTRGQQVTLRCSPKSGHDTVSWYQQALGQGPQFIFQYYEEEERQRGNFPDRFSGHQFPNYSSELNVNALLLGDSALYLCASSYNKNSPLHFGNGTRLTVT.